The source of this TCR beta chain is a study of cytomegalovirus exposure and HLA in healthy donors. Whole-study results and caveats: An apparent linkage of common viral pathogens to several of the most significant clusters emerged in a later analysis. Association with HLA alleles at 0.05 false discovery rate was found for roughly 17,000 TCR beta sequences in a later analysis.

This CDR3 is built from 13 residues. In germline, CDR1 is SGHNT, CDR2 YYREEE (reference sequence). Trimming stripped 4 bases from V and 6 bases from J, with 13 bases between. This clone was counted a few times. The antigen remains unidentified. A far bigger clonotype differs at one base, so this is likely a read error. In the same sample, other DNA sequences code for this CDR3. The PCR was carried out with 60 Vbeta primers and 13 Jbeta primers. The assay was immunoSEQ multiplex PCR, and TCRdb's table has in-frame clones only and misses some. The sample carries approximately 86,000 clones, around 84% recorded once.

This TCR derives from a man aged 35 to 55 in good health and CMV-seropositive. The chain links TRBV5-4 to TRBJ1-1; maybe TRBD1 (6 bases). What was sequenced was PBMCs. CDR3 sequence reads: CASSLGTIPEAFF. The CDR3 DNA follows: TGTGCCAGCAGCCTAGGGACAATCCCTGAAGCTTTCTTT.